This T cell receptor (beta chain) is from a study of regulatory T cells in long-lasting Graves disease. General observations from the study: Persistent patients shared more public clonotypes (roughly 2,800) than new patients (approximately 1,000). Repertoires from persistent disease leaned toward TRBV28, TRBJ1-2 and TRBJ2-5. Accuracy could have been hurt by small sample size. Persistent Graves' patients had lower TCR diversity than newly diagnosed ones.

Relying on iRepertoire HTBI primers and Arm-PCR of CDR3 regions, the team built TCR beta libraries. In TCRdb, the multiplex PCR reads were re-called with MiXCR into one record per CDR3 protein. The sample has hundreds of thousands of distinct CDR3 sequences, 15% to 18% seen once; the top ten hold roughly 20%. The length of the CDR3 is 19 residues. Germline assignment: CDR1 SGHAT and CDR2 FQNNGV. With 2 bases removed from V and 7 bases from J, the gap between germline ends came to 27 bases. As to this clonotype: As yet, its antigen is unknown. This sequence may be a read error, since a much larger clone differs from it by one base.

Time point defined: newly diagnosed GD, antithyroid drugs for less than 3 months. Preparation of the TCR library used RNA extracted from PBMCs. The sample consisted of peripheral blood mononuclear cells (PBMCs), taken at new diagnosis, from a patient treated with antithyroid drugs. The chain joins TRBV11-2 to TRBJ2-1; perhaps TRBD2 as D (6 bases). The TCR comes from a female donor with Graves disease. The CDR3 sequence is CASSLNVLTAGASFNEQFF. The CDR3 nucleotides read TGTGCCAGCAGCTTAAATGTCCTTACAGCGGGCGCCTCGTTTAATGAGCAGTTCTTC.